The subject of this entry is one T cell receptor beta chain. The data were taken from a study of cytomegalovirus exposure and HLA in healthy donors. Trimming removed 6 bases from V and 1 base from J; junction bases left unmatched: 8. CDR1 and CDR2 from the germline V gene are ENHRY and SYGVKD. This CDR3 comprises 15 residues. The repertoire was sequenced with immunoSEQ multiplex PCR; TCRdb's copy has only in-frame clones and lacks some. The sample carries 150,000 to 200,000 clones, approximately 86% recorded once. The chain employs TRBV10-3 and TRBJ2-7, with 8 nucleotides matching TRBD1. The sequence was obtained from a woman between 18 and 29 years old in good health and CMV-seronegative. The sample was PBMCs. The CDR3 nucleotides are TGTGCCATCAGGATAGGGACAGGTACTTCCTACGAGCAGTACTTC. This translates into CAIRIGTGTSYEQYF.